These 31 T cell receptor beta chains came from one sample sequenced in a study of spatial heterogeneity in lung cancer. Specified time point: sample taken at primary tumor resection. TCRdb used MiXCR to reprocess the 5' RACE reads, holding one entry per CDR3 protein. The sample shows around 63,000 distinct CDR3 sequences, around 6% of them seen only once. The starting material was PBMCs, obtained at surgery. These receptors were obtained from a female donor with early-stage non-small cell lung cancer.

This clonotype was seen at least ten times. V usage is TRBV7-2 and J usage is TRBJ1-1, with 7 nucleotides matching TRBD1. The CDR3 has 16 amino acids. The V and J ends lost 3 bases and 5 bases, in that order; junction bases with no gene match: 12. The germline gives CDR1 SGHTA, CDR2 FQGNSA. CDR3 DNA sequence: TGTGCCAGCAGCTTTGACAGGGCTACCCCGGCGACTGAAGCTTTCTTT. It encodes CASSFDRATPATEAFF. Full variable domain (rest looked up from reference TRBV7-2 and TRBJ1-1): GAGVSQSPSNKVTEKGKDVELRCDPISGHTALYWYRQSLGQGLEFLIYFQGNSAPDKSGLPSDRFSAERTGGSVSTLTIQRTQQEDSAVYLCASSFDRATPATEAFFGQGTRLTVV.

The table lists this clonotype with many counts. The rearrangement joins TRBV11-2 to TRBJ2-3, with 7 nucleotides matching TRBD2. The CDR3 sequence is 15 residues long. CDR1 and CDR2 from the germline V gene are SGHAT and FQNNGV. The trim removed 1 base at V and 3 bases at J, leaving 4 bases unmatched. The CDR3 DNA is TGTGCCAGCAGCTTAGCGGGGGGAGTTACAGATACGCAGTATTTT. Its protein is CASSLAGGVTDTQYF.

This clonotype was recorded many times. The CDR3 DNA reads TGCGCCAGCAGCCGTGTAGGGGACACTGAAGCTTTCTTT. Translated, it gives CASSRVGDTEAFF. The chain uses TRBV5-1 and TRBJ1-1, with D possibly matching TRBD1 (5 bases). Germline CDR1 and CDR2: SGHRS and YFSETQ. Trimming removed 4 bases at V and 3 bases at J, with 10 bases between. The CDR3 is 13 amino acids.

The rearrangement uses TRBV20-1 and TRBJ2-2; a possible D gene is TRBD2 (6 bases). Germline loops: CDR1 DFQATT, CDR2 SNEGSKA (reference sequence). The ends were cut back, 3 bases at V and 1 base at J, with 15 bases in the middle. The CDR3 runs 16 residues. CDR3 protein: CSASAPPRGNTGELFF. The CDR3 region has the DNA TGCAGTGCTAGCGCACCCCCGCGGGGGAACACCGGGGAGCTGTTTTTT.

This clonotype was observed many times. The chain couples TRBV5-5 to TRBJ1-1; D not certain. V lost 0 bases, J lost 1 base, and 4 bases lay in between. The CDR3 sequence is 13 residues long. Germline V lookup: CDR1 SGHKS, CDR2 YYEKEE (reference sequence). This CDR3 is CASSLGPNTEAFF. As DNA, the CDR3 is TGTGCCAGCAGCTTGGGCCCGAACACTGAAGCTTTCTTT.

This clonotype was picked up many times. V usage is TRBV20-1 and J usage is TRBJ1-2; no firm D call. The CDR3 covers 11 residues. Germline CDR1 and CDR2: DFQATT and SNEGSKA (reference sequence). V lost 4 bases, J lost 4 bases, and 7 bases lay in between. Here the CDR3 reads CSANDGYGYTF. CDR3 bases: TGCAGTGCTAATGACGGCTATGGCTACACCTTC.

The rearrangement uses TRBV4-1 and TRBJ1-2, with 7 positions matching TRBD1. This CDR3 has 15 amino acids. The germline gives CDR1 MGHRA, CDR2 YSYEKL. The junction had 11 bases not matched to a gene; V was cut back by 3 bases and J by 7 bases. CDR3 region: CASSHGQVVPLGYTF. The CDR3 DNA is TGCGCCAGCAGCCACGGACAGGTAGTGCCCCTTGGCTACACCTTC.

This clonotype was detected ten times or more. The rearrangement uses TRBV29-1 and TRBJ1-2; D is possibly TRBD1 (6 bases). Germline V lookup: CDR1 SQVTM, CDR2 ANQGSEA. Trimming cost V 2 bases and J 5 bases, with 12 bases left between them. This CDR3 has 13 amino acids. The CDR3 loop reads CSVERGQMYGYTF. The CDR3 nucleotides are TGCAGCGTTGAAAGAGGACAGATGTATGGCTACACCTTC.

This clonotype was seen at least ten times. This sequence joins TRBV5-6 and TRBJ2-1, with D tentatively TRBD2 (6 bases). Germline V lookup: CDR1 SGHDT, CDR2 YYEEEE. The CDR3 covers 16 residues. The V end was cut by 5 bases, the J end by 5 bases, with 20 bases between. CDR3 region: CASSSIRTKTHNEQFF. The CDR3 nucleotides are TGTGCCAGCAGTTCGATCCGGACTAAAACCCACAATGAGCAGTTCTTC.

The sample holds many counts of this clonotype. The chain joins TRBV12-3 or TRBV12-4 to TRBJ1-1; 7 nucleotides agree with TRBD1. The CDR3 runs to 16 residues. The ends lost 5 bases at V and 1 base at J; junction bases unmatched: 10. CDR3 amino acids: CASSPTRGHGNTEAFF. In nucleotides, the CDR3 is TGTGCCAGCAGTCCTACGAGGGGGCATGGGAACACTGAAGCTTTCTTT.

The J gene is TRBJ2-7, the V gene TRBV6-2 or TRBV6-3; D remains unclear. The V end lost 6 bases, the J end lost 0 bases, and 15 bases lay between the germline ends. This CDR3 is 15 amino acids long. CDR1 is MNHEY and CDR2 is SVGEGT in the germline V gene. DNA of the CDR3: TGTGCCAGCAGCGGTTGGGCTCCCAGCTCCTACGAGCAGTACTTC. It translates to CASSGWAPSSYEQYF.

This clonotype showed up just a few times. The rearrangement links TRBV27 to TRBJ2-3; 10 bases map to TRBD2. The V gene's germline CDR1 is MNHEY and CDR2 SMNVEV (reference sequence). This CDR3 has 15 amino acids. V shed 4 bases and J 6 bases; nucleotides not matched to a gene: 7. The CDR3 protein is CASSSPAGGVDTQYF. CDR3 nucleotide sequence: TGTGCCAGCAGTTCTCCAGCGGGAGGGGTGGATACGCAGTATTTT.

This clonotype was found many times. The CDR3 sequence: CASSTQTPSTDTQYF. CDR3 sequence (DNA): TGCGCCAGCAGCACGCAGACTCCGAGCACAGATACGCAGTATTTT. V is TRBV5-1 and J is TRBJ2-3; D not certain. CDR3 length: 15 amino acids. The germline V and J ends were trimmed by 4 bases and 0 bases, with 12 bases remaining between them. The germline gives CDR1 SGHRS, CDR2 YFSETQ.

This clonotype occurred a few times. The J gene is TRBJ1-6, the V gene TRBV6-4; 8 bases agree with TRBD1. CDR1 and CDR2 from the germline V gene are MRHNA and SNTAGT. J lost 10 bases, V lost 2 bases, and 4 bases had no gene match. CDR3 size: 14 residues. CDR3 sequence reads: CASSDGTGASPLHF. The CDR3 bases are TGTGCCAGCAGTGACGGGACAGGAGCCTCACCCCTCCACTTT.

This clonotype showed up just a few times. The chain has TRBV6-1 and TRBJ2-3; D is ambiguous. Trimming took 1 base from V and 1 from J, leaving 6 bases between them. The germline gives CDR1 MNHNS, CDR2 SASEGT. The CDR3 loop spans 14 amino acids. The CDR3 nucleotides are TGTGCCAGCAGTGAAGTTGTGGGCACAGATACGCAGTATTTT. This gives the protein CASSEVVGTDTQYF.

This clonotype showed up many times. This rearrangement joins TRBV3-1 to TRBJ2-7; TRBD2 matches at 11 bases. V lost 8 bases and J lost 3; bases outside the gene matches: 3. This CDR3 has 13 amino acids. The V gene's germline CDR1 is LGHDT and CDR2 YNNKEL (reference sequence). CDR3 bases: TGTGCCAGCTCTGGACTAGCGGGCTACGAGCAGTACTTC. Translation: CASSGLAGYEQYF.

The CDR3 region is CASSLAGQVDYEQYF. In nucleotides, the CDR3 is TGTGCCAGCAGTTTGGCCGGACAGGTGGACTACGAGCAGTACTTC. This sequence joins TRBV28 and TRBJ2-7; 7 bases map to TRBD1. The trim removed 3 bases at V and 3 bases at J, leaving 8 bases unmatched. Germline V gives CDR1 MDHEN, CDR2 SYDVKM. The CDR3 consists of 15 residues.

This clonotype showed up many times. The chain couples TRBV12-3 or TRBV12-4 to TRBJ1-6, with D unclear. Trimming cost V 4 bases and J 6 bases, with 7 bases left between them. The CDR3 consists of 13 residues. The CDR3 coding sequence is TGTGCCAGCAGTTCCGAGTCTAATTCACCCCTCCACTTT. The encoded protein is CASSSESNSPLHF.

The V and J genes are TRBV19 and TRBJ2-1; D perhaps matches TRBD1 (6 bases). Germline CDR1 LNHDA, CDR2 SQIVND (reference sequence). V was cut by 3 bases and J by 2 bases, with 11 bases left in between. The CDR3 has 15 residues. DNA of the CDR3: TGTGCCAGTAGTATCGGGCAGGGGACCTACAATGAGCAGTTCTTC. Amino acids: CASSIGQGTYNEQFF.

This clonotype has just a few counts. V is TRBV20-1 and J is TRBJ1-4; the D is unclear. The length of the CDR3 is 12 residues. V was cut by 1 base and J by 8 bases, with 8 bases left in between. Per germline, CDR1 DFQATT and CDR2 SNEGSKA (reference sequence). The CDR3: CSARVGWEKLFF. The DNA for the CDR3 is TGCAGTGCTAGAGTCGGTTGGGAAAAACTGTTTTTT.

The table lists this clonotype with a few counts. J is TRBJ2-7 and V is TRBV28; TRBD2 agrees at 9 bases. The CDR3 contains 13 residues. J gave up 7 bases and V 10 bases, and 11 bases lay outside the gene matches. The germline CDR1 and CDR2 sequences are MDHEN and SYDVKM. CDR3 DNA sequence: TGTGCCACCAAGGCAGCGGGGGGCCTGGAGCAGTACGTC. This translates into CATKAAGGLEQYV.

This clonotype was counted between two and nine times. This chain connects TRBV12-3 or TRBV12-4 to TRBJ1-6; 8 nucleotides match TRBD1. The ends lost 6 bases at V and 6 bases at J; junction bases unmatched: 4. The CDR3 is made up of 14 amino acids. The CDR3 coding sequence is TGTGCCAGCAGAAGGACAGGGCCTAATTCACCCCTCCACTTT. Its translation is CASRRTGPNSPLHF.

At least ten counts were recorded for this clonotype. The rearrangement links TRBV5-1 to TRBJ2-1; D is perhaps TRBD1 or TRBD2 (6 bases each). Germline V gene data show CDR1 as SGHRS and CDR2 as YFSETQ. There are 17 residues in the CDR3. V dropped 4 bases and J dropped 7 bases, with 24 bases sitting between them. The CDR3 loop reads CASSRYLGTPGENEQFF. In DNA, the CDR3 is TGCGCCAGCAGCCGTTACCTGGGGACACCGGGAGAGAATGAGCAGTTCTTC.

The chain combines TRBV5-5 with TRBJ1-6; D gene uncertain. This CDR3 region has 15 residues. Germline loops: CDR1 SGHKS, CDR2 YYEKEE (reference sequence). Between the trimmed V and J ends, which lost 0 bases and 6 bases, there was a span of 10 bases. The CDR3 here is CASSLEGTSNSPLHF. The CDR3 DNA sequence: TGTGCCAGCAGCTTGGAGGGTACAAGTAATTCACCCCTCCACTTT.

This clonotype was found many times. The J gene is TRBJ2-7, the V gene TRBV6-5, with 10 bases lining up with TRBD1. V lost 6 bases and J lost 0; bases outside the gene matches: 5. Germline V gene lookup returns CDR1 MNHEY and CDR2 SVGAGI. The CDR3 runs 15 residues. CDR3 sequence: CASRSWTGGSYEQYF. CDR3 DNA sequence: TGTGCCAGCAGATCCTGGACAGGGGGCTCCTACGAGCAGTACTTC.

This clonotype was detected ten times or more. The chain couples TRBV24-1 to TRBJ2-2, with D perhaps TRBD1 (6 bases). CDR3 size: 18 residues. Germline assignment: CDR1 KGHDR and CDR2 SFDVKD. V was pared by 2 bases and J by 0 bases, with 15 bases between. Written as DNA, the CDR3 is TGTGCCACCAGTGATTCGCCGGGGACACCGACGAACACCGGGGAGCTGTTTTTT. This translates into CATSDSPGTPTNTGELFF.

The sample holds a few counts of this clonotype. The chain uses TRBV23-1 and TRBJ1-3; 7 bases align to TRBD1. TRBV23-1 is identified as an open reading frame with a role that is uncertain. This CDR3 spans 14 amino acids. With 9 bases clipped from V and 1 base from J, the junction kept 6 bases outside the gene matches. CDR3 coding DNA: TGCGCCAGTCCGGGACAGCGATCTGGAAACACCATATATTTT. Translation: CASPGQRSGNTIYF.

This clonotype was detected many times. This chain connects TRBV20-1 to TRBJ1-4, with TRBD1 matching 9 bases. The V gene's germline CDR1 is DFQATT and CDR2 SNEGSKA (reference sequence). Losses at the gene ends were 0 bases for V and 8 bases for J; bases not matched to a gene: 10. The CDR3 is made up of 16 amino acids. The CDR3 is CSARDWGGQGREKLFF. Here the CDR3 DNA reads TGCAGTGCTAGAGATTGGGGGGGACAGGGACGCGAAAAACTGTTTTTT.

This clonotype has a count of ten or more. The chain combines TRBV28 with TRBJ2-1; D is ambiguous. The CDR3 contains 14 residues. The V end was cut by 6 bases, the J end by 1 base, with 10 bases between. CDR1 and CDR2 from the germline V gene are MDHEN and SYDVKM. This CDR3 is CASRVTVSYNEQFF. CDR3 coding DNA: TGTGCCAGCAGGGTCACAGTATCCTACAATGAGCAGTTCTTC.

The chain combines TRBV11-3 with TRBJ2-7, with a possible D match to TRBD1 (6 bases). The CDR3 is made up of 15 amino acids. V was trimmed by 2 bases and J by 2 bases, leaving 13 bases between them. CDR1 and CDR2 (germline): SGHNT, YENEEA. The CDR3 DNA reads TGTGCCAGCAGCTTATTGAGACAGGCAACCTACGAGCAGTACTTC. Translation gives CASSLLRQATYEQYF.

This clonotype was picked up many times. The rearrangement joins TRBV5-1 to TRBJ2-3; 8 positions agree with TRBD2. Looked up from germline, CDR1 is SGHRS and CDR2 is YFSETQ. V lost 1 base and J lost 4; bases outside the gene matches: 11. The CDR3 covers 17 residues. The CDR3 DNA is TGCGCCAGCAGCTTGCGGGATAGCGGGGCCAGACCAGATACGCAGTATTTT. It specifies CASSLRDSGARPDTQYF.